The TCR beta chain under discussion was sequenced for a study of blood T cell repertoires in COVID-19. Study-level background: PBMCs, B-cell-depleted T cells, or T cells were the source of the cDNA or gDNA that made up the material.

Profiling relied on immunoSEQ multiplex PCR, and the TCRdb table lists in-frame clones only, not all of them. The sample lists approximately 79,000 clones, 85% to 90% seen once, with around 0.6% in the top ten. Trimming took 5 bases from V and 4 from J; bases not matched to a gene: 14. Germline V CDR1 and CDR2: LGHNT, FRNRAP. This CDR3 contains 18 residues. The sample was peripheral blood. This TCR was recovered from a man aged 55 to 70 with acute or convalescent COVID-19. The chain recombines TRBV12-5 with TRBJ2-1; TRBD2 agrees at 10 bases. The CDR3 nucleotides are TGTGCTAGTGGTAGCAGGTCAATTGGACTAGCGGAGTACAATGAGCAGTTCTTC. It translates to CASGSRSIGLAEYNEQFF.